One sample yielded the 10 T cell receptor beta chains listed below, sequenced in a study of patients and donors after allogeneic stem cell transplantation. Using its own MiXCR run on the RT-PCR reads, TCRdb lists one record per CDR3 protein. The sample lists about a million distinct CDR3 sequences, approximately 19% occurring once. Material for sequencing was blood, either unsorted or a sorted T cell fraction (not recorded which). Receptors were obtained from a human donor who was either an allogeneic HSCT recipient or a stem cell or donor lymphocyte infusion donor (not recorded which). It is not recorded whose cells these are; they may come from a transplant donor.

The chain is built from TRBV12-3 or TRBV12-4 and TRBJ2-3; 16 bases line up with TRBD2. The CDR3 has 16 amino acids. After removal of 7 bases from V and 7 bases from J, the junction contained 8 bases not matched to a gene. The CDR3: CASTRGTSGGANTQYF. The CDR3 DNA sequence: TGTGCCAGCACCAGGGGGACTAGCGGGGGGGCGAATACGCAGTATTTT.

In its sample, this clonotype was seen a few times. The rearrangement joins TRBV3-1 to TRBJ1-1; weak D call: TRBD1 (6 bases). Germline V CDR1 and CDR2: LGHDT, YNNKEL (reference sequence). V was clipped by 4 bases and J by 5 bases, with 20 bases between them. The CDR3 is 16 amino acids. The CDR3 protein is CASSLGWLRGATEAFF. The CDR3 DNA reads as TGTGCCAGCAGCCTTGGCTGGTTACGGGGGGCTACTGAAGCTTTCTTT.

This clonotype was observed a few times. The chain couples TRBV10-3 to TRBJ2-1; D gene unclear. The germline gives CDR1 ENHRY, CDR2 SYGVKD. Trimming cost V 7 bases and J 8 bases, with 12 bases left between them. This CDR3 has 12 amino acids. The CDR3 sequence is CAIKWVGHEQFF. In nucleotides, the CDR3 is TGTGCCATCAAGTGGGTAGGCCATGAGCAGTTCTTC.

This clonotype has more than one count but fewer than ten. The chain joins TRBV29-1 to TRBJ1-1; D gene ambiguous. Trimming took 7 bases from V and 2 from J, leaving 17 bases between them. CDR3 length: 14 residues. Germline V gene sequence: CDR1 SQVTM, CDR2 ANQGSEA. CDR3 nucleotides: TGCAGCGCCCGAAACGGGCAGACAAACACTGAAGCTTTCTTT. It specifies CSARNGQTNTEAFF.

The genes are TRBV27 and TRBJ2-7, with D possibly being TRBD1 (6 bases). Germline V gene sequence: CDR1 MNHEY, CDR2 SMNVEV (reference sequence). V lost 2 bases and J lost 6, with 11 bases in between. This CDR3 is 13 amino acids long. The DNA of the CDR3 is TGTGCCAGCAGTTTACAGGGGACGGGCGAGCAGTACTTC. This encodes CASSLQGTGEQYF.

CDR3 in DNA: TGTGCCAGCAGCTTATTAGCGGGGGAGATTAATGAGCAGTTCTTC. It is translated as CASSLLAGEINEQFF. This chain connects TRBV5-4 to TRBJ2-1; 9 bases fit TRBD2. V lost 2 bases and J lost 7; bases outside the gene matches: 7. CDR3 length: 15 amino acids. Per the germline V gene, CDR1 is SGHNT and CDR2 is YYREEE (reference sequence). The full variable domain, its missing parts supplied by reference TRBV5-4 and TRBJ2-1, is ETGVTQSPTHLIKTRGQQVTLRCSSQSGHNTVSWYQQALGQGPQFIFQYYREEENGRGNFPPRFSGLQFPNYSSELNVNALELDDSALYLCASSLLAGEINEQFFGPGTRLTVL.

J is TRBJ2-1 and V is TRBV20-1; 8 bases agree with TRBD2. The V and J ends lost 1 base and 0 bases, in that order; junction bases with no gene match: 14. The germline gives CDR1 DFQATT, CDR2 SNEGSKA (reference sequence). The CDR3 totals 19 residues. The CDR3 DNA reads as TGCAGTGCTAGAGGAGCCGGGACTAGTCCTTCACCCTCCTACAATGAGCAGTTCTTC. Its translation: CSARGAGTSPSPSYNEQFF.

The V and J genes are TRBV20-1 and TRBJ2-5; 8 bases agree with TRBD2. Per the germline V gene, CDR1 is DFQATT and CDR2 is SNEGSKA (reference sequence). V lost 3 bases and J lost 4; bases outside the gene matches: 13. This CDR3 comprises 16 residues. CDR3 sequence reads: CSARVLGGVVGETQYF. DNA of the CDR3: TGCAGTGCTAGGGTCCTCGGGGGGGTCGTTGGAGAGACCCAGTACTTC.

This clonotype was counted a few times. V is TRBV20-1 and J is TRBJ1-2; D uncertain. V shed 1 base and J shed 4 bases, with 13 bases lying between them. CDR3 length equals 14 residues. Germline V lookup: CDR1 DFQATT, CDR2 SNEGSKA (reference sequence). CDR3 loop: CSARGGTKGYGYTF. The CDR3 DNA reads as TGCAGTGCTAGAGGAGGCACCAAGGGCTATGGCTACACCTTC.

This clonotype was observed a few times. The V call is TRBV29-1, the J call TRBJ2-1, with D tentatively TRBD1 (5 bases). Per germline, CDR1 SQVTM and CDR2 ANQGSEA. This CDR3 contains 15 residues. Trimming left V 0 bases short and J 2 bases short, with 11 bases between. CDR3 protein: CSVEDLWGAYNEQFF. The CDR3 DNA follows: TGCAGCGTTGAAGATCTCTGGGGCGCCTACAATGAGCAGTTCTTC.